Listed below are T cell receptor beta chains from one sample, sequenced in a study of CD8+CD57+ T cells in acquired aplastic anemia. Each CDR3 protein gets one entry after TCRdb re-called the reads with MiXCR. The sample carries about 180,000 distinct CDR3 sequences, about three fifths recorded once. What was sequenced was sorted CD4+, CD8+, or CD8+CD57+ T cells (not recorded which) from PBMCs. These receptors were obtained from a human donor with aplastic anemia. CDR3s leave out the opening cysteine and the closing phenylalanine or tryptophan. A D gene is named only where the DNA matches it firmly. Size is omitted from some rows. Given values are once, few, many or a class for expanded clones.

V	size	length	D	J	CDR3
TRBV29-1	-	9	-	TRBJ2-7	SVFQGGEQY
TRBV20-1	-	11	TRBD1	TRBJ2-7	SATPGQPYEQY
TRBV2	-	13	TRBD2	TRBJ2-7	ASSGVGGGALEQY
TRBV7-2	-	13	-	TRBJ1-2	ASSSRDPRYYGYT
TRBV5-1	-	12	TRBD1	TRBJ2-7	ASSEGTGSNEQY
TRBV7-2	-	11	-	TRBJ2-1	ASSTDPYNEQF
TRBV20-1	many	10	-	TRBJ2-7	SARGAGHEQY
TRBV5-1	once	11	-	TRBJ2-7	ASRTDSNYEQY
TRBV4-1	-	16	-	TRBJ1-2	ASSQGFEGGGTNYGYT
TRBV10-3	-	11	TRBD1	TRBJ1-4	ASDGTGNEKLF
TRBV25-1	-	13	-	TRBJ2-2	ASSATSSPRGELF
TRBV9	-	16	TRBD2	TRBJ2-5	ASSLRPSSAGSQETQY
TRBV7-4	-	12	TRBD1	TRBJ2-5	ASSPQGAWETQY
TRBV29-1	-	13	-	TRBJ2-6	SAVGGGPGANVLT
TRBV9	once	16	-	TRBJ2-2	ASSVAADSDRNTGELF
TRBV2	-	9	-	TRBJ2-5	ASRAPETQY
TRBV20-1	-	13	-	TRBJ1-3	SARDRIYSGNTIY
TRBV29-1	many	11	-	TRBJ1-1	SVEGRATTEAF
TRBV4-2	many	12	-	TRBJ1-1	ASSLSEGNTEAF
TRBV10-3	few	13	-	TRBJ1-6	ASSPNGGRNSPLH
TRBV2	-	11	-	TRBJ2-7	ASGGNSGNEQY
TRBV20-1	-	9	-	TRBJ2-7	SAIAANEQY
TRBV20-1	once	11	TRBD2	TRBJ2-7	SARETSSYEQY
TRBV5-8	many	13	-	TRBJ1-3	ASSWGAGRGNTIY
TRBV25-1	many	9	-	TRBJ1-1	ASRGFTEAF
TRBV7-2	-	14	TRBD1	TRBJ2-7	ASSDDPGQTTYEQY
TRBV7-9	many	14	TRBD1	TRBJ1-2	ASSPSYGTGLYGYT
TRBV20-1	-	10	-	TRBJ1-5	SAPDGNQPQH
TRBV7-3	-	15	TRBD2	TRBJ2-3	ASSTTSGGPLGDTQY
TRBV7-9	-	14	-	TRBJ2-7	ASSSPSEGGPYEQY
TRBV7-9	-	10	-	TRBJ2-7	ASSSWDYEQY
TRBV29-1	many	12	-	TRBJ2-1	SVGTGGSYNEQF
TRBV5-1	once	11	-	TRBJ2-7	ASSSPWSYEQY
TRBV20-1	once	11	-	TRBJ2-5	SASKTGQETQY
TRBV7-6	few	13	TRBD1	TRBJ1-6	ASSLEDRGDSPLH
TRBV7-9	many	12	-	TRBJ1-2	ASSLESGNYGYT
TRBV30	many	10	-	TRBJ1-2	AWSVGRDGYT
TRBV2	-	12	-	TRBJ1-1	ASFEVWLNTEAF
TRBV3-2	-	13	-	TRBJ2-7	ASSLRLAGEREQY
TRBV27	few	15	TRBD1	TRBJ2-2	ASRLEPGQGSSGELF
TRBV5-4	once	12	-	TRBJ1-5	ASSLAGQDQPQH
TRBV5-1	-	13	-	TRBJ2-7	ASSKDGGSTYEQY
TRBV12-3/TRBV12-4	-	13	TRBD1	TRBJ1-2	ASSSGGGGTGPYT
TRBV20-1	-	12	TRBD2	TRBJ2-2	SASLAGNTGELF
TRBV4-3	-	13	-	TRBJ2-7	ASSPGVGGFYEQY
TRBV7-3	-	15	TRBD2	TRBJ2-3	ASSLTGSGGFTDTQY